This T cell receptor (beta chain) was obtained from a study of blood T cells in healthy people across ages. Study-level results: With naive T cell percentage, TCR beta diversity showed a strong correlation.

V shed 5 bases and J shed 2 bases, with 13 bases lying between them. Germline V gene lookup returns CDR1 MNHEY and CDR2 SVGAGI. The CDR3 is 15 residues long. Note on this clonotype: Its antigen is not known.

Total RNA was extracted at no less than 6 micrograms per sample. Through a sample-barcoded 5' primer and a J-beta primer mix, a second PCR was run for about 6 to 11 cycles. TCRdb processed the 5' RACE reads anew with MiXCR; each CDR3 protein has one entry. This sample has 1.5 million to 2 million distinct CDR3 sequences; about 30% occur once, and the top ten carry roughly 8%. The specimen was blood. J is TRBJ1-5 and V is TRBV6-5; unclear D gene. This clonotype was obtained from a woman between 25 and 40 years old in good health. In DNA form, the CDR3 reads TGTGCCAGCAGTAAAAAGGGAATCGGCAATCAGCCCCAGCATTTT. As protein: CASSKKGIGNQPQHF.